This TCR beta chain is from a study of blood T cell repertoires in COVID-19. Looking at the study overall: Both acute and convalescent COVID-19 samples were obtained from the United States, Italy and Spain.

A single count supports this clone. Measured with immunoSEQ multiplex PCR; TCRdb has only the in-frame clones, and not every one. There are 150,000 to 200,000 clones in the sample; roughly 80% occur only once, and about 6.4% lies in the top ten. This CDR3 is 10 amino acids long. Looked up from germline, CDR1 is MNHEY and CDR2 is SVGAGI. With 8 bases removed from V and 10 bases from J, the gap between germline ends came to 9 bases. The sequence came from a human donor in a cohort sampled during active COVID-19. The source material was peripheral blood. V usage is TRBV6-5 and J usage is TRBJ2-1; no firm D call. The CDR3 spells CASGEVEQFF. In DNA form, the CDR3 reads TGTGCCAGCGGCGAGGTGGAGCAGTTCTTC.